The clone carrying this T cell receptor (beta chain) was detected a few times. The source of the sample is a study of blood T cell repertoires in COVID-19. The ends were cut back, 8 bases at V and 3 bases at J, with 18 bases in the middle. The CDR3 covers 15 residues. The germline CDR1 and CDR2 sequences are LNHNV and YYDKDF (reference sequence). Individuals drawn from under 30 US areas were about 18 to 89 years old. Clones were read by immunoSEQ multiplex PCR, and TCRdb kept only the in-frame ones, dropping some. Of over 350,000 clones in the sample, roughly 92% were seen once. The chain links TRBV15 to TRBJ2-3, with D unclear. The origin of this receptor is a woman aged 40 to 55 who had been exposed to COVID-19. The sequencing input was PBMCs or T cells enriched from blood (not recorded which). DNA for the CDR3: TGTGCCACCTCGAGTGAGGCCTTAGCAACAGATACGCAGTATTTT. This sequence encodes CATSSEALATDTQYF.